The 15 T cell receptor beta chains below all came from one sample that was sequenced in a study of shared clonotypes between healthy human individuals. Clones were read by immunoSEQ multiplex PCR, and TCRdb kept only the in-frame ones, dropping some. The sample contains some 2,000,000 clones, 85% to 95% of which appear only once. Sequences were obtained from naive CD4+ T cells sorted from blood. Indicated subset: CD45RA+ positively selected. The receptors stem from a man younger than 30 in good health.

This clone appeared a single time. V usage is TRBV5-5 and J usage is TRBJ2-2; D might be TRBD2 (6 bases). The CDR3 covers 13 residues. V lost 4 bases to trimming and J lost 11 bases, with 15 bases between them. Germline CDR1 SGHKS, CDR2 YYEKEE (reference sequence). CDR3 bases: TGTGCCAGCAGCATCGGACGGACTACAGAGCTGTTTTTT. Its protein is CASSIGRTTELFF.

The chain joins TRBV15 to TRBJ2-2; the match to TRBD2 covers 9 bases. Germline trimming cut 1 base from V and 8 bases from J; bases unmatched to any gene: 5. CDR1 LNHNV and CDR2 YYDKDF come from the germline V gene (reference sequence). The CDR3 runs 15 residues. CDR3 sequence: CATSRASGEIGELFF. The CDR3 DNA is TGTGCCACCAGCAGAGCTAGCGGGGAGATAGGGGAGCTGTTTTTT.

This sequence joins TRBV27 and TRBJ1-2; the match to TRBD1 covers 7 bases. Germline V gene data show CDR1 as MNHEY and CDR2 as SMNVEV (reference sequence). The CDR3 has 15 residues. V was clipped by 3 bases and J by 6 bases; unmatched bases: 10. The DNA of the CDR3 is TGTGCCAGCAGTTTTTCGAGTGACAGGGTTAATGGCTACACCTTC. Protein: CASSFSSDRVNGYTF.

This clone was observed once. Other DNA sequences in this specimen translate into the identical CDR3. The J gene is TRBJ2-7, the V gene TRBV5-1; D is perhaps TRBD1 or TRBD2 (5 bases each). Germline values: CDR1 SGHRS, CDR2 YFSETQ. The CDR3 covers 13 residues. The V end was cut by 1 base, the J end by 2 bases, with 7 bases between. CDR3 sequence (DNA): TGCGCCAGCAGCTTGCAGGGACCCTACGAGCAGTACTTC. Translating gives CASSLQGPYEQYF.

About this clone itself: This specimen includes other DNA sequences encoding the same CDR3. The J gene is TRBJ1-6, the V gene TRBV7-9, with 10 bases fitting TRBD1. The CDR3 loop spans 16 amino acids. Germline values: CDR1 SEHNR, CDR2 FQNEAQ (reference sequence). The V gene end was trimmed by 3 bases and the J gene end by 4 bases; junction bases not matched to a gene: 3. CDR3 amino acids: CASSLGDRGYNSPLHF. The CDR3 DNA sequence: TGTGCCAGCAGCTTGGGGGACAGGGGTTATAATTCACCCCTCCACTTT.

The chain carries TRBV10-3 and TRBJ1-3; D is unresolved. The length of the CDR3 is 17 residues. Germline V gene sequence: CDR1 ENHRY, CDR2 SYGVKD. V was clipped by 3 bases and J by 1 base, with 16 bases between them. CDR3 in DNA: TGTGCCATCAGTGATGTGGCTCTTTGGGAGTCTGGAAACACCATATATTTT. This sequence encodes CAISDVALWESGNTIYF.

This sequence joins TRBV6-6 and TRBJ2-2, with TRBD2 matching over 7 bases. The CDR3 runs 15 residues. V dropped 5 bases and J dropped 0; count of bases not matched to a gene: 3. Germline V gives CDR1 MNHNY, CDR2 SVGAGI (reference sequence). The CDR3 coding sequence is TGTGCCAGCAGTCAAGGGACTACGAACACCGGGGAGCTGTTTTTT. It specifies CASSQGTTNTGELFF.

In nucleotides, the CDR3 is TGCGCCAGCAGCGTTACGAGCCCCTCCACAGATACGCAGTATTTT. Amino acid sequence: CASSVTSPSTDTQYF. V usage is TRBV5-1 and J usage is TRBJ2-3; D is unresolved. The CDR3 is made up of 15 amino acids. V was trimmed by 4 bases and J by 2 bases, leaving 14 bases between them. The germline CDR1 and CDR2 sequences are SGHRS and YFSETQ.

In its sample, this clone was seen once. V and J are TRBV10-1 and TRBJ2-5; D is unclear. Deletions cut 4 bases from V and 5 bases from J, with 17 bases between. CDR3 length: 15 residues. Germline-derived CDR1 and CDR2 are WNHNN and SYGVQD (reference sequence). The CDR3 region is CASSAERTVRETQYF. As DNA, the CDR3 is TGCGCCAGCAGTGCCGAAAGGACGGTCCGGGAGACCCAGTACTTC.

DNA for the CDR3: TGTGCCAGTAACAAAGATGGAGGGGTTAGCACAGATACGCAGTATTTT. Its protein product is CASNKDGGVSTDTQYF. The V gene is TRBV2, the J gene TRBJ2-3, with TRBD2 as a possible D gene (6 bases). V shed 9 bases and J shed 0 bases, with 19 bases lying between them. CDR1 and CDR2 (germline): SNHLY, FYNNEI. There are 16 residues in the CDR3.

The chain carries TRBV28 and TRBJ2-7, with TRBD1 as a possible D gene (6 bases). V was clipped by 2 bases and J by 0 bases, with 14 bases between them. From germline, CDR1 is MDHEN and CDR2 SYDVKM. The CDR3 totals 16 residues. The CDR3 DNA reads TGTGCCAGCAGTTTAATAAATCAGGGGAGCTCCTACGAGCAGTACTTC. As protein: CASSLINQGSSYEQYF.

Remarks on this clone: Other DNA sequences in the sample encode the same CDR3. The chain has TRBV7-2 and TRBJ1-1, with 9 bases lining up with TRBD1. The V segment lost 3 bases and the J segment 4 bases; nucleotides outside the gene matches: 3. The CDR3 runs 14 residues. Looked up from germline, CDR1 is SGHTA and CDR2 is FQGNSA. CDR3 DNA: TGTGCCAGCAGCTTCCGACAGGGGGGCACTGAAGCTTTCTTT. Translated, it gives CASSFRQGGTEAFF.

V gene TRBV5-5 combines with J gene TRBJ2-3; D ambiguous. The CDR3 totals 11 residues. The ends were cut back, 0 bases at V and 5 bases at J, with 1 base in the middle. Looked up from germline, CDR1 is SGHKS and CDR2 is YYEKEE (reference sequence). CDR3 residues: CASSLEDTQYF. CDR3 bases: TGTGCCAGCAGCTTGGAAGATACGCAGTATTTT. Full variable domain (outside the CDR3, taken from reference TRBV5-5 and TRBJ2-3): DAGVTQSPTHLIKTRGQQVTLRCSPISGHKSVSWYQQVLGQGPQFIFQYYEKEERGRGNFPDRFSARQFPNYSSELNVNALLLGDSALYLCASSLEDTQYFGPGTRLTVL.

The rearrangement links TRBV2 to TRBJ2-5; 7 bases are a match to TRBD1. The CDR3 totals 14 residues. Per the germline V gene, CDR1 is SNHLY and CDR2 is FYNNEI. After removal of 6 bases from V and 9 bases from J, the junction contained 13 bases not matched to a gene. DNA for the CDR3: TGTGCCAGCAGCAAGGGGGCTAGTGGAGGTGCCCAGTACTTC. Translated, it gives CASSKGASGGAQYF.

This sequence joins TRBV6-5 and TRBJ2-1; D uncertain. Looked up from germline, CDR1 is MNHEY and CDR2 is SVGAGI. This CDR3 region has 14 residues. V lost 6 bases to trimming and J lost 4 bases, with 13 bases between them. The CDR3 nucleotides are TGTGCCAGCAGACCGACCCTCCAATACAATGAGCAGTTCTTC. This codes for CASRPTLQYNEQFF.